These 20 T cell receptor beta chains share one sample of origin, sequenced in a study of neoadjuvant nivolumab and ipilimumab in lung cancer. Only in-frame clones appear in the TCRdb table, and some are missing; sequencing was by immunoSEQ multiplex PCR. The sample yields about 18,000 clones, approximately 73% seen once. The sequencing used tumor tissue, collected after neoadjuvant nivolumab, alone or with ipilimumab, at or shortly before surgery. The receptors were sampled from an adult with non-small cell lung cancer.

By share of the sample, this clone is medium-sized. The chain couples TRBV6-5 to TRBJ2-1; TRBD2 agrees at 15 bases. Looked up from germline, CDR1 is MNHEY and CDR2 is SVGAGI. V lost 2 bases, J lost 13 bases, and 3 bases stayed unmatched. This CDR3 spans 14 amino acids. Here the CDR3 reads CASSYPGLAGGQFF. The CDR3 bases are TGTGCCAGCAGTTACCCGGGACTAGCGGGAGGCCAGTTCTTC.

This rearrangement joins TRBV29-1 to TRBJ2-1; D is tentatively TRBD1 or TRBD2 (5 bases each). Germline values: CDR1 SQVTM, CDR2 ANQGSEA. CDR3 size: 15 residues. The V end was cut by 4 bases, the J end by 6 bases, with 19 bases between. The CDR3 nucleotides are TGCAGCGTTGGGCCTCTGTTTGCAGGGACCAATGAGCAGTTCTTC. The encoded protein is CSVGPLFAGTNEQFF.

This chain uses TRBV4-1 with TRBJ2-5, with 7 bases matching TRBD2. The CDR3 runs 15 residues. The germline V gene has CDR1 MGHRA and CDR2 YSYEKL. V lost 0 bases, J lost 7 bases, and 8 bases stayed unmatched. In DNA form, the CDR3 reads TGCGCCAGCAGCCAAGAAGGCGGGGGTCGGCCGACCCAGTACTTC. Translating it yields CASSQEGGGRPTQYF.

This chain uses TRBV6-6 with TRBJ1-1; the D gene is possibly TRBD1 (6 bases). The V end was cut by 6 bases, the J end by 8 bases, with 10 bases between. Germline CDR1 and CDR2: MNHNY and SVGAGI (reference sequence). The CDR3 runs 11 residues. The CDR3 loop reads CASSLGGEAFF. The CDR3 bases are TGTGCCAGCAGCTTAGGGGGGGAAGCTTTCTTT.

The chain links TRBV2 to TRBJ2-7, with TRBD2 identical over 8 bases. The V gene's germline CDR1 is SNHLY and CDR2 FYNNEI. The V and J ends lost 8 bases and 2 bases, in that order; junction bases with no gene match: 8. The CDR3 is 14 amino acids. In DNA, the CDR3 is TGTGCCAGCCAAGCGGGAGATCTCACCTACGAGCAGTACTTC. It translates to CASQAGDLTYEQYF. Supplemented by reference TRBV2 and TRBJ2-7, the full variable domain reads EPEVTQTPSHQVTQMGQEVILRCVPISNHLYFYWYRQILGQKVEFLVSFYNNEISEKSEIFDDQFSVERPDGSNFTLKIRSTKLEDSAMYFCASQAGDLTYEQYFGPGTRLTVT.

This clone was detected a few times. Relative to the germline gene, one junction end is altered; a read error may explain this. The CDR3 bases are TGTGCTAGCAGCGGGGCGAGCCCCCAAGAGACCCAGTACTTC. Translating it yields CASSGASPQETQYF. The chain joins TRBV7-7 to TRBJ2-5, with 7 nucleotides matching TRBD2. The length of the CDR3 is 14 residues. Germline V gene data show CDR1 as SSHAT and CDR2 as FNYEAQ (reference sequence).

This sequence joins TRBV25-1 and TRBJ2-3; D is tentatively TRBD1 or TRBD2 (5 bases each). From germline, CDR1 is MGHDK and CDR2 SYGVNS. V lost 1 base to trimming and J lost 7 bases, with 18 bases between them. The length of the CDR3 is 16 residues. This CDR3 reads CASSESTRTSKYTQYF. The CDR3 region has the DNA TGTGCCAGCAGTGAATCTACTAGGACAAGCAAATATACGCAGTATTTT.

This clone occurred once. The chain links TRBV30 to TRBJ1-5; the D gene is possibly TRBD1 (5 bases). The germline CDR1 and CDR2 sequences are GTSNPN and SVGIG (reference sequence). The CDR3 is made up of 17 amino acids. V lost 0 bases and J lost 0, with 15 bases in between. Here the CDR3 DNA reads TGTGCCTGGAGTGTGAGCCCAGGGCCCTATAGCAATCAGCCCCAGCATTTT. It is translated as CAWSVSPGPYSNQPQHF.

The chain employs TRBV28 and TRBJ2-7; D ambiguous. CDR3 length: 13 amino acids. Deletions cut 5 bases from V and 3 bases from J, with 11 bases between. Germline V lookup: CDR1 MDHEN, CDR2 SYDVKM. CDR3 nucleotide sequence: TGTGCCAGCAGTCCGGTGACCGGCTACGAGCAGTACTTC. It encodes CASSPVTGYEQYF.

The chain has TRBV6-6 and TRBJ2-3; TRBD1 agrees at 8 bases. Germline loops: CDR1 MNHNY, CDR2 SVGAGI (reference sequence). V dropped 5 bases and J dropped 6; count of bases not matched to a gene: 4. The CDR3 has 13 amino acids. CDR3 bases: TGTGCCAGCAGTGGCCGGGACAGGGATACGCAGTATTTT. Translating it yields CASSGRDRDTQYF.

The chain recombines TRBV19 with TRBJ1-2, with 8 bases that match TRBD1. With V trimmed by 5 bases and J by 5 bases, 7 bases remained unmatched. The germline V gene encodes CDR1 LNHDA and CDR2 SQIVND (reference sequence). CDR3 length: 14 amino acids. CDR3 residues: CASSLGTGEYGYTF. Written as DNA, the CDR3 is TGTGCCAGTAGTCTCGGGACAGGAGAGTATGGCTACACCTTC.

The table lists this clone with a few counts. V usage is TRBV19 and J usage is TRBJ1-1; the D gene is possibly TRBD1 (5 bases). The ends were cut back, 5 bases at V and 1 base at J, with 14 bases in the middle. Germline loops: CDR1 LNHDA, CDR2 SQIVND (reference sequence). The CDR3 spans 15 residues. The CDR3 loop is CASSLTGTKNTEAFF. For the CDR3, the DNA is TGTGCCAGTAGTCTTACCGGGACCAAGAACACTGAAGCTTTCTTT.

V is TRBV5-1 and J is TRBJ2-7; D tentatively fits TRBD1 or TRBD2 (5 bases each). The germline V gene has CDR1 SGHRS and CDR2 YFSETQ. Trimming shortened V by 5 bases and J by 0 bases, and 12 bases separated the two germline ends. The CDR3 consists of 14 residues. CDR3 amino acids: CASSRWGFSYEQYF. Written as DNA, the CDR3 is TGCGCCAGCAGTAGATGGGGGTTCTCCTACGAGCAGTACTTC.

The CDR3: CASSRGGLTNGYTF. CDR3 nucleotide sequence: TGTGCCAGCAGTCGTGGTGGTTTAACTAATGGCTACACCTTC. V is TRBV6-5 and J is TRBJ1-2; D gene unclear. The CDR3 spans 14 residues. The V gene lost 5 bases and the J gene lost 6 bases, with 16 bases spanning the gap. From germline, CDR1 is MNHEY and CDR2 SVGAGI.

The CDR3 region is CASSLGQGFGEQYF. CDR3 in DNA: TGTGCCAGCAGCCTGGGACAGGGGTTCGGCGAGCAGTACTTC. The chain employs TRBV7-8 and TRBJ2-7; 10 bases map to TRBD1. Germline V gene lookup returns CDR1 SGHVS and CDR2 FQNEAQ. The CDR3 extends over 14 amino acids. With V trimmed by 5 bases and J by 6 bases, 7 bases remained unmatched.

CDR3 amino acids: CASTQDRPNYGYTF. The CDR3 nucleotides read TGCGCCAGCACCCAGGACAGACCAAACTATGGCTACACCTTC. This rearrangement joins TRBV4-1 to TRBJ1-2, with D perhaps TRBD1 (6 bases). The length of the CDR3 is 14 residues. Between the trimmed V and J ends, which lost 7 bases and 2 bases, there was a span of 14 bases. Germline V gene sequence: CDR1 MGHRA, CDR2 YSYEKL.

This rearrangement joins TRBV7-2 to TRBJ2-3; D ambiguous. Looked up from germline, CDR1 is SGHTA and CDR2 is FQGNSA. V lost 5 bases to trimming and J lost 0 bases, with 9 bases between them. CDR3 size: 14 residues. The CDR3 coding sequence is TGTGCCAGCAGCCCCTCTTCTAGCACAGATACGCAGTATTTT. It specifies CASSPSSSTDTQYF. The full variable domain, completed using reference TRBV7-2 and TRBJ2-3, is GAGVSQSPSNKVTEKGKDVELRCDPISGHTALYWYRQSLGQGLEFLIYFQGNSAPDKSGLPSDRFSAERTGGSVSTLTIQRTQQEDSAVYLCASSPSSSTDTQYFGPGTRLTVL.

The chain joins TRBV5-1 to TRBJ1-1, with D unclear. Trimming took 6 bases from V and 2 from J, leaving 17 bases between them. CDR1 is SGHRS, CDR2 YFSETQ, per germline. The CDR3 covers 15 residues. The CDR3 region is CASTPSSRANTEAFF. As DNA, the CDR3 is TGCGCCAGCACCCCCTCGAGCCGGGCTAACACTGAAGCTTTCTTT.

CDR3 bases: TGTGCCAGCAGCTTCCGGACAGGTGGCACTGAAGCTTTCTTT. This translates into CASSFRTGGTEAFF. The gene calls are TRBV5-4 and TRBJ1-1; 7 bases map to TRBD1. This CDR3 region has 14 residues. CDR1 is SGHNT, CDR2 YYREEE, per germline (reference sequence). Losses at the gene ends were 2 bases for V and 4 bases for J; bases not matched to a gene: 5.

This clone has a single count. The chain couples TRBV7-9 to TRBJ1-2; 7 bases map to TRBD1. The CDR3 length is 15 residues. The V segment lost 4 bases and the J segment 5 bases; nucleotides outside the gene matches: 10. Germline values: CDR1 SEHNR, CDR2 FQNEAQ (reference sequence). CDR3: CASSYPDRVWYGYTF. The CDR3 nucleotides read TGTGCCAGCAGCTACCCTGACAGGGTCTGGTATGGCTACACCTTC.